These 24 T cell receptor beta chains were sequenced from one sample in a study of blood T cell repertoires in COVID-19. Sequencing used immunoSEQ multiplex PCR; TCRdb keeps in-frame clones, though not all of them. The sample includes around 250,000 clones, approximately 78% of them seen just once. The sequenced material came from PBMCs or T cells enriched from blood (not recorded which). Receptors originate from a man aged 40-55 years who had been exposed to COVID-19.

CDR3 sequence (DNA): TGCGCCAGCAGCCAAGAGGGGGCGGGGTTCGGCGGGAGGGCGGAGAGCGAGCAGTACTTC. Translating it yields CASSQEGAGFGGRAESEQYF. The chain carries TRBV4-1 and TRBJ2-7, with TRBD2 identical over 9 bases. Germline V CDR1 and CDR2: MGHRA, YSYEKL. The CDR3 totals 20 residues. The V and J ends lost 0 bases and 6 bases, in that order; junction bases with no gene match: 21.

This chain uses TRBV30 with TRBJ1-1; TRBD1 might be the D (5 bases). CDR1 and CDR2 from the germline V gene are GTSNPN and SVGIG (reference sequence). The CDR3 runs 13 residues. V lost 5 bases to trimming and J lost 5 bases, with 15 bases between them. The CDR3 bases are TGTGCCTGGTGGCGCGGGGGAGGGACTGAAGCTTTCTTT. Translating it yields CAWWRGGGTEAFF.

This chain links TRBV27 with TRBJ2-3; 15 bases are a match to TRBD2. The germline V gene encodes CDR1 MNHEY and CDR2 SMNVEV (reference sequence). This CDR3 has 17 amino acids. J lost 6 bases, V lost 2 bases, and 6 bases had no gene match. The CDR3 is CASSLLGLAGGSDTQYF. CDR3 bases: TGTGCCAGCAGTTTACTAGGACTAGCGGGAGGGTCGGATACGCAGTATTTT.

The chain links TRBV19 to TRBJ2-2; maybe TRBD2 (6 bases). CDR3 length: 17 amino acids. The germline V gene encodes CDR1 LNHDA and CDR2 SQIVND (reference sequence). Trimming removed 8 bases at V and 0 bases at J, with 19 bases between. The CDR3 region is CASLLSGLRTNTGELFF. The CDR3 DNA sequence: TGTGCCAGTCTCCTCTCGGGACTCCGAACGAACACCGGGGAGCTGTTTTTT.

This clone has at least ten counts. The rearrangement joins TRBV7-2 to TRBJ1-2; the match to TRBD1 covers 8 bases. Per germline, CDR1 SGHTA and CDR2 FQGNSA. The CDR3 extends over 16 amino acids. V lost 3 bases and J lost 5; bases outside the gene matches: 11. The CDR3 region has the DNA TGTGCCAGCAGCTTTGCCACCGGCAGGGGGCGTTATGGCTACACCTTC. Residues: CASSFATGRGRYGYTF.

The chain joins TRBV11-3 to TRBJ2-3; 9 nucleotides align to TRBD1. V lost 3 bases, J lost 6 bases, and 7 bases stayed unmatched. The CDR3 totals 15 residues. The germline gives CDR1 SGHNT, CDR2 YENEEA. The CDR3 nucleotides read TGTGCCAGCAGCTTTCGGGACAGGGCCGTTGATACGCAGTATTTT. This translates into CASSFRDRAVDTQYF.

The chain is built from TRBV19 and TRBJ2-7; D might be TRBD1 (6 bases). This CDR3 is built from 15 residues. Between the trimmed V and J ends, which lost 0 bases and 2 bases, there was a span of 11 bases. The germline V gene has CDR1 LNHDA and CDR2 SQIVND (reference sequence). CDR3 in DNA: TGTGCCAGTAGTATAGAGGGGGCCGCGACCTACGAGCAGTACTTC. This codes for CASSIEGAATYEQYF.

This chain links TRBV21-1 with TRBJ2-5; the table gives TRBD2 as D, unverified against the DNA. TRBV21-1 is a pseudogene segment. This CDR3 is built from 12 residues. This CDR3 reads CARLAVVGTQYF. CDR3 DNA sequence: TGTGCCCGCCTTGCGGTTGTTGGGACCCAGTACTTC.

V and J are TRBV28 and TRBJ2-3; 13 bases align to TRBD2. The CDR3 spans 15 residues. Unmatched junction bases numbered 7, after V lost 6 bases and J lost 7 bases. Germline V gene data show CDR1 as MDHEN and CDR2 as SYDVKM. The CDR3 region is CASSSTSGRAYTQYF. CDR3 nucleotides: TGTGCCAGCAGCTCCACTAGCGGGAGGGCCTATACGCAGTATTTT.

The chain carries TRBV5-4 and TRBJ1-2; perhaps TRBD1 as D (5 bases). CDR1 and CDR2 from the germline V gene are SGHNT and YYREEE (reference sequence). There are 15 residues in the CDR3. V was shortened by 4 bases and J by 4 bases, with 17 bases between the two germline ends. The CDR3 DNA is TGTGCCAGCAGCGTGGGGTCCAGGGCCGTCTATGGCTACACCTTC. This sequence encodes CASSVGSRAVYGYTF.

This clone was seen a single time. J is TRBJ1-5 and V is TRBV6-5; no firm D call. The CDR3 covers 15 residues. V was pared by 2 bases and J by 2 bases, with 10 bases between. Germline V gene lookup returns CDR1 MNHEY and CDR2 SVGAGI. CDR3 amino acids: CASSYGPAGNQPQHF. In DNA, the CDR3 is TGTGCCAGCAGTTACGGGCCCGCCGGCAATCAGCCCCAGCATTTT.

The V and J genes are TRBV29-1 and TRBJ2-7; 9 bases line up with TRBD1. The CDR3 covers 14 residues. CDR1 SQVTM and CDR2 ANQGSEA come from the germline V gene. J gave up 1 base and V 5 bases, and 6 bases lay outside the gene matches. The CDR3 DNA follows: TGCAGCGTTTACGGGACAGGGCTTTCCTACGAGCAGTACTTC. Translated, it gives CSVYGTGLSYEQYF.

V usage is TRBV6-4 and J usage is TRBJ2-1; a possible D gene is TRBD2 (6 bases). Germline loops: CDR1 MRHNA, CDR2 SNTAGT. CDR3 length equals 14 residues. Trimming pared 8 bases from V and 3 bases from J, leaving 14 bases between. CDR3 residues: CASSPGSHYNEQFF. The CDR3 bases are TGTGCCAGCTCACCCGGGAGTCACTACAATGAGCAGTTCTTC.

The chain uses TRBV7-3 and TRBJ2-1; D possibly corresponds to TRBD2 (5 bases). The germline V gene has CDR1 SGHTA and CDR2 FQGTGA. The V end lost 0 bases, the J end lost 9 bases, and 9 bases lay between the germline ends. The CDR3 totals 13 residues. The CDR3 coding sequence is TGTGCCAGCAGCTTAACGTGGGAGAGTGAGCAGTTCTTC. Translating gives CASSLTWESEQFF. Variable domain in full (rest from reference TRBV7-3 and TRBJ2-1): GAGVSQTPSNKVTEKGKYVELRCDPISGHTALYWYRQSLGQGPEFLIYFQGTGAADDSGLPNDRFFAVRPEGSVSTLKIQRTERGDSAVYLCASSLTWESEQFFGPGTRLTVL.

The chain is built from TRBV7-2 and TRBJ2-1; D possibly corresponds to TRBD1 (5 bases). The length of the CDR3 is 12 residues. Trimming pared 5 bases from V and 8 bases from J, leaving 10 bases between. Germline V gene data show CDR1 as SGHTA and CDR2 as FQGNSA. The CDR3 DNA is TGTGCCAGCAGCAGGCTAGGGGATGAGCAGTTCTTC. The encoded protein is CASSRLGDEQFF.

The CDR3 bases are TGCGCCAGCAGCTTCTCTCCGGGAGAGACCCAGTACTTC. Translation: CASSFSPGETQYF. This chain links TRBV5-1 with TRBJ2-5; D gene unclear. Germline values: CDR1 SGHRS, CDR2 YFSETQ. The CDR3 loop spans 13 amino acids. Trimming removed 2 bases from V and 4 bases from J, with 9 bases in between.

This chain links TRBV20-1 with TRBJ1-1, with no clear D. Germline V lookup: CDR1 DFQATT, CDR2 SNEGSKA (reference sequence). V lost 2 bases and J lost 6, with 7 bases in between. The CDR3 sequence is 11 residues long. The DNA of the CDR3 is TGCAGTGCTAGATTTAACTCTGAAGCTTTCTTT. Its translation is CSARFNSEAFF.

The CDR3 DNA is TGTGCCAGTAGTATAGAACAGGGGAGTAATCAGCCCCAGCATTTT. This sequence encodes CASSIEQGSNQPQHF. The genes are TRBV19 and TRBJ1-5; 7 positions match TRBD1. Germline trimming cut 0 bases from V and 4 bases from J; bases unmatched to any gene: 3. The CDR3 totals 15 residues. In germline, CDR1 is LNHDA, CDR2 SQIVND (reference sequence).

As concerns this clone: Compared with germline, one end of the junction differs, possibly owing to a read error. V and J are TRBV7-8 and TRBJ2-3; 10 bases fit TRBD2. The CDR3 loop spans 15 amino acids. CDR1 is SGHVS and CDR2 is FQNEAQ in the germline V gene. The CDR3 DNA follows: TGTGCCAGCAGCCTAGCGGGAGACAAGGCAGATACGCAGTATTTT. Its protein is CASSLAGDKADTQYF. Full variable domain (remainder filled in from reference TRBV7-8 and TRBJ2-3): GAGVSQSPRYKVAKRGQDVALRCDPISGHVSLFWYQQALGQGPEFLTYFQNEAQLDKSGLPSDRFFAERPEGSVSTLKIQRTQQEDSAVYLCASSLAGDKADTQYFGPGTRLTVL.

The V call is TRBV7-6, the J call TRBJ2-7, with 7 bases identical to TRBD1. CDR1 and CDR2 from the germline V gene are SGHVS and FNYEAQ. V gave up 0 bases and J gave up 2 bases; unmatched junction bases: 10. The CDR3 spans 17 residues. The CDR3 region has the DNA TGTGCCAGCAGCTTAGCGCCGGGACAGCACCCAACCTACGAGCAGTACTTC. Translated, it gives CASSLAPGQHPTYEQYF.

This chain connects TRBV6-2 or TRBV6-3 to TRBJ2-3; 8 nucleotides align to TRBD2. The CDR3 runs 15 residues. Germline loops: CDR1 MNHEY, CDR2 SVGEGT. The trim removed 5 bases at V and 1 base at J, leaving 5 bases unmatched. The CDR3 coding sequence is TGTGCCAGCAGTGAGCGGCGGGGGGGCACAGATACGCAGTATTTT. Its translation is CASSERRGGTDTQYF.

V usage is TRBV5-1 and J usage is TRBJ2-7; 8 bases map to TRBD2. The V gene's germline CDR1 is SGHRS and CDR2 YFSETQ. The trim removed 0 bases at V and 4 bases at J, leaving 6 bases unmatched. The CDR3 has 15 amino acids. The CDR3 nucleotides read TGCGCCAGCAGCTTGGCCCGGGGGGGCCTGTACGAGCAGTACTTC. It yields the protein CASSLARGGLYEQYF.

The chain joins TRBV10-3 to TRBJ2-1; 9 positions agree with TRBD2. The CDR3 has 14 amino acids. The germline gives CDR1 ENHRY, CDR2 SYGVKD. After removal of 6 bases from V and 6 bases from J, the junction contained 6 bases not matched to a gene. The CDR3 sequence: CAIRRAGGVNEQFF. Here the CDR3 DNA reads TGTGCCATCAGAAGAGCGGGAGGAGTCAATGAGCAGTTCTTC.

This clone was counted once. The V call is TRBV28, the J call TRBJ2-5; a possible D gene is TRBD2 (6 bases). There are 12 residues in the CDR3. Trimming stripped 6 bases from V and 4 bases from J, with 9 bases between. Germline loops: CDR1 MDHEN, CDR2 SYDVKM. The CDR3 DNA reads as TGTGCCAGCAGCCAAGCGGGAGAGACCCAGTACTTC. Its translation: CASSQAGETQYF.